This T cell receptor (beta chain) was profiled in a study of T cell responses to AZD1222 COVID-19 vaccine. TCRdb's table, derived via immunoSEQ multiplex PCR, lists solely in-frame clones and lacks some. The sample carries roughly 100,000 clones, roughly 90% recorded once. The germline CDR1 and CDR2 sequences are SNHLY and FYNNEI. Trimming left V 1 base short and J 6 bases short, with 10 bases between. CDR3 length: 14 residues. V usage is TRBV2 and J usage is TRBJ2-1; D not resolved. The sequencing here drew on peripheral blood, taken on day 0 of AZD1222 vaccination. The clonotype comes from an adult in good health. The CDR3, as DNA: TGTGCCAGCAGTGAAGGGCCAGTCGGCAATGAGCAGTTCTTC. It translates to CASSEGPVGNEQFF.